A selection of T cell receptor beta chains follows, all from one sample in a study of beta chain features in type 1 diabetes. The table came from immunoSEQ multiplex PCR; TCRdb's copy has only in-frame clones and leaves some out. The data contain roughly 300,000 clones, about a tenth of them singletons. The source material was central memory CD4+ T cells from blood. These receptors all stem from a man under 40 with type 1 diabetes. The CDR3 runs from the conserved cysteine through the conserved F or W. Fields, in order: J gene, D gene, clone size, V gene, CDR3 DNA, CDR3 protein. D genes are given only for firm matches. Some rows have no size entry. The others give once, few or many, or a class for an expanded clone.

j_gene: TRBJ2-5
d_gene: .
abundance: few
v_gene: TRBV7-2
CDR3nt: TGTGCCAGCAGCACCCGACAGTCGCGGGAGACCCAGTACTTC
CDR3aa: CASSTRQSRETQYF

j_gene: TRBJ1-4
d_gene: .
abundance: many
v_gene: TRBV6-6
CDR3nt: TGTGCCAGCAGTTGGGGGGACACTAATGAAAAACTGTTTTTT
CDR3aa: CASSWGDTNEKLFF

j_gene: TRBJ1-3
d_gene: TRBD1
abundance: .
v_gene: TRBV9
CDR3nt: TGTGCCAGCAGCGTAGGTTACAGGGGTAGTGGAAACACCATATATTTT
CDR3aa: CASSVGYRGSGNTIYF

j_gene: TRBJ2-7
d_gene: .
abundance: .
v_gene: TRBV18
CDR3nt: TGTGCCAGCTCACTAAGTCAGGAGGACTACGAGCAGTACTTC
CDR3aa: CASSLSQEDYEQYF

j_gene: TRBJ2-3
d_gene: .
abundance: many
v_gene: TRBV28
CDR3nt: TGTGCCAGCAGCCTAGGGGAGGCAGATACGCAGTATTTT
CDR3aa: CASSLGEADTQYF

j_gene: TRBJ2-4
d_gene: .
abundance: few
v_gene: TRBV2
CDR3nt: TGTGCCAGCAGTAGGACTTCCCTTTGGGACAAAAACATTCAGTACTTC
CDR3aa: CASSRTSLWDKNIQYF

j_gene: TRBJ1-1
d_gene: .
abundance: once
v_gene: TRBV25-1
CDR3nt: TGTGCCAGCAGTGAGCACGGGGGGCGCGGAACTGAAGCTTTCTTT
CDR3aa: CASSEHGGRGTEAFF

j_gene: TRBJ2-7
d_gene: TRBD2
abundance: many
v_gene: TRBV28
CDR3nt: TGTGCCAGCAGTTTCGCCTCGACTAGCGCGGGCGAGCAGTACTTC
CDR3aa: CASSFASTSAGEQYF

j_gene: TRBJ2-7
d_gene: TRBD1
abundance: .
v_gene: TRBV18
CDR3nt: TGTGCCAGCTCATCGAGCCCAGGGGGCGCCGCCTACGAGCAGTACTTC
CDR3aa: CASSSSPGGAAYEQYF

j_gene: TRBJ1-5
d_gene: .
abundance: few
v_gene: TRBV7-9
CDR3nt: TGTGCCAGCAGCGGTACAGGTGGCAAGGGCAATCAGCCCCAGCATTTT
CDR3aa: CASSGTGGKGNQPQHF

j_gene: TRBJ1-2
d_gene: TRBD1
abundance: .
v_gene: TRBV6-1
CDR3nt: TGTGCCAGCAGTGTCAACAGGGGTGGGCATAATGGCTACACCTTC
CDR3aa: CASSVNRGGHNGYTF

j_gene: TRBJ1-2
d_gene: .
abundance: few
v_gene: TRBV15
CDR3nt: TGTGCCACCAGCGGTGGGGGGGACATCCTTGGAAGGATCAATGGCTACACCTTC
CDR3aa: CATSGGGDILGRINGYTF

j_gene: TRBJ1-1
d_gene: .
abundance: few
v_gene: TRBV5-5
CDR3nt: TGTGCCAGCAGCTTAGAGACCTACCAGAACACTGAAGCTTTCTTT
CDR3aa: CASSLETYQNTEAFF

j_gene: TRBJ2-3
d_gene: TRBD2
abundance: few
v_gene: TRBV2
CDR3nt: TGTGCCAGCAGCCGCGGGGGGGCCGGCACAGATACGCAGTATTTT
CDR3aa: CASSRGGAGTDTQYF

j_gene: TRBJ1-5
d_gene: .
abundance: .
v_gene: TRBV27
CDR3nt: TGTGCCAGCAGTTTATTGGGAGCGGGCCAGCCCCAGCATTTT
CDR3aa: CASSLLGAGQPQHF

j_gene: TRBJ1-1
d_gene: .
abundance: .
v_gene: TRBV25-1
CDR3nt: TGTGCCAGCAGTGAACCTTCCCCGGACAGAGAAGCTTTCTTT
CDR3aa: CASSEPSPDREAFF

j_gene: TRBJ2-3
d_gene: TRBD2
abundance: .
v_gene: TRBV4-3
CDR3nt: TGCGCCAGCAGCCAGGCTAGCGGGGGAGAAGATACGCAGTATTTT
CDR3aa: CASSQASGGEDTQYF